The 13 T cell receptor beta chains below were found in one sample sequenced in a study of post-analysis software for immune sequencing data. Findings and caveats of the study: Five or six TRBV segments appeared more often in patients than in controls, and TRBV5-6, TRBV5-1 and TRBV20-1 were among these.

Antigen specificity for these receptors is unknown. TCR beta cDNA libraries had unique molecular identifiers. Each CDR3 protein is one row after TCRdb ran MiXCR on the PCR reads. The table includes more than 500,000 distinct CDR3 sequences, 34% detected once. Sequencing was performed on blood. These receptors originate from a girl aged 2-17 years with multiple sclerosis.

This chain joins TRBV4-2 and TRBJ1-2; 9 bases align to TRBD1. With V trimmed by 3 bases and J by 0 bases, 5 bases remained unmatched. CDR1 and CDR2 from the germline V gene are LGHNA and YNFKEQ. The CDR3 has 16 residues. This CDR3 is CASSQTGTGTNYGYTF. CDR3 sequence (DNA): TGTGCCAGCAGCCAGACAGGGACAGGGACTAACTATGGCTACACCTTC.

This clonotype was found a few times. The rearrangement links TRBV10-2 to TRBJ2-1, with D perhaps TRBD1 or TRBD2 (5 bases each). V dropped 0 bases and J dropped 10 bases, with 10 bases sitting between them. The CDR3 loop spans 13 amino acids. Germline V gene data show CDR1 as WSHSY and CDR2 as SAAADI. The CDR3 reads CASSESVGTEQFF. CDR3 bases: TGCGCCAGCAGTGAGTCCGTGGGGACCGAGCAGTTCTTC.

In this sample, this clonotype turned up many times. This rearrangement joins TRBV4-1 to TRBJ2-5, with a tentative D call TRBD2 (6 bases). CDR3 length equals 15 residues. Trimming left V 0 bases short and J 7 bases short, with 15 bases between. The germline CDR1 and CDR2 sequences are MGHRA and YSYEKL. CDR3 region: CASSQDIGTGGTQYF. CDR3 bases: TGCGCCAGCAGCCAAGATATTGGGACTGGGGGGACCCAGTACTTC.

The chain employs TRBV6-1 and TRBJ2-3; D is unresolved. The CDR3 length is 13 residues. The germline V gene has CDR1 MNHNS and CDR2 SASEGT. The CDR3 protein is CAAPGTARDTQYF. Written as DNA, the CDR3 is TGTGCAGCGCCCGGCACGGCCCGGGATACGCAGTATTTT.

The chain couples TRBV29-1 to TRBJ2-3; 16 positions match TRBD2. Unmatched junction bases numbered 10, after V lost 7 bases and J lost 6 bases. CDR1 is SQVTM, CDR2 ANQGSEA, per germline. The CDR3 is 16 residues long. CDR3 residues: CSAPGLAGGSPDTQYF. As DNA, the CDR3 is TGCAGCGCCCCGGGACTAGCGGGGGGGTCCCCGGATACGCAGTATTTT.

This clonotype came up a few times. This chain uses TRBV11-2 with TRBJ2-4; D ambiguous. Germline V CDR1 and CDR2: SGHAT, FQNNGV. V was clipped by 2 bases and J by 3 bases, with 14 bases between them. The CDR3 extends over 16 amino acids. As DNA, the CDR3 is TGTGCCAGCAGCTTAATCCCTCTGGCGGACAAAAACATTCAGTACTTC. It codes for CASSLIPLADKNIQYF.

The chain has TRBV6-5 and TRBJ2-1; 7 bases agree with TRBD1. Germline V CDR1 and CDR2: MNHEY, SVGAGI. The CDR3 totals 14 residues. V shed 5 bases and J 8 bases; nucleotides not matched to a gene: 9. The CDR3 loop is CASSVHRGIDEQFF. CDR3 sequence (DNA): TGTGCCAGCAGTGTTCACAGGGGTATCGATGAGCAGTTCTTC.

The chain recombines TRBV6-1 with TRBJ2-3; TRBD1 is a possible D gene (5 bases). CDR1 MNHNS and CDR2 SASEGT come from the germline V gene. The CDR3 has 14 residues. Trimming removed 7 bases from V and 2 bases from J, with 13 bases in between. The CDR3 region is CASNIQGNTDTQYF. CDR3 nucleotide sequence: TGTGCCAGCAATATCCAGGGAAACACAGATACGCAGTATTTT.

The genes are TRBV5-1 and TRBJ2-1; TRBD2 is a possible D gene (5 bases). This CDR3 region has 14 residues. With 4 bases removed from V and 9 bases from J, the gap between germline ends came to 17 bases. From germline, CDR1 is SGHRS and CDR2 YFSETQ. CDR3 DNA: TGCGCCAGCAGCCCGAGGGAGTCTCGTAGTGAGCAGTTCTTC. Protein: CASSPRESRSEQFF.

This rearrangement joins TRBV5-5 to TRBJ2-1; 7 bases are a match to TRBD1. Looked up from germline, CDR1 is SGHKS and CDR2 is YYEKEE (reference sequence). This CDR3 comprises 15 residues. After removal of 1 base from V and 7 bases from J, the junction contained 8 bases not matched to a gene. The CDR3 spells CASSLWGQRLNEQFF. As DNA, the CDR3 is TGTGCCAGCAGCTTGTGGGGACAGCGACTTAATGAGCAGTTCTTC.

This clonotype was detected only a few times. The V call is TRBV10-3, the J call TRBJ2-1; D unclear. The CDR3 has 12 amino acids. Germline V gene data show CDR1 as ENHRY and CDR2 as SYGVKD. Trimming left V 2 bases short and J 8 bases short, with 7 bases between. The CDR3: CAISEGPDEQFF. The CDR3 coding sequence is TGTGCCATCAGTGAGGGTCCCGATGAGCAGTTCTTC.

This sequence joins TRBV29-1 and TRBJ2-5, with D perhaps TRBD2 (7 bases). CDR3 length: 14 amino acids. CDR1 SQVTM and CDR2 ANQGSEA come from the germline V gene. V was trimmed by 2 bases and J by 3 bases, leaving 13 bases between them. This CDR3 reads CSVERGGLEETQYF. The CDR3 bases are TGCAGCGTTGAAAGGGGGGGATTGGAAGAGACCCAGTACTTC.

This clonotype showed up just a few times. This chain uses TRBV24-1 with TRBJ1-2; possibly TRBD1 for D (5 bases). Trimming took 3 bases from V and 2 from J, leaving 18 bases between them. Germline V CDR1 and CDR2: KGHDR, SFDVKD. The length of the CDR3 is 17 residues. CDR3 residues: CATSDAGTERANYGYTF. CDR3 coding DNA: TGTGCCACCAGTGATGCCGGGACCGAAAGGGCCAACTATGGCTACACCTTC.